This T cell receptor (beta chain) was observed in a study of cytomegalovirus exposure and HLA in healthy donors. Germline loops: CDR1 SGHVS, CDR2 FQNEAQ. The V gene end was trimmed by 5 bases and the J gene end by 8 bases; junction bases not matched to a gene: 11. This CDR3 is built from 15 residues. PCR primers comprised 60 Vbeta and 13 Jbeta primers. Data came from immunoSEQ multiplex PCR; TCRdb stores just in-frame clones and leaves some out. The data show 200,000 or so clones, 60% to 80% seen once. Sequencing input: PBMCs. The TCR originated in a male donor in good health and CMV-seronegative. The chain uses TRBV7-8 and TRBJ1-4, with 7 bases matching TRBD1. Here the CDR3 DNA reads TGTGCCAGCAGCGAAGCGACAGGGCGGAAGGAAAAACTGTTTTTT. Residues: CASSEATGRKEKLFF.